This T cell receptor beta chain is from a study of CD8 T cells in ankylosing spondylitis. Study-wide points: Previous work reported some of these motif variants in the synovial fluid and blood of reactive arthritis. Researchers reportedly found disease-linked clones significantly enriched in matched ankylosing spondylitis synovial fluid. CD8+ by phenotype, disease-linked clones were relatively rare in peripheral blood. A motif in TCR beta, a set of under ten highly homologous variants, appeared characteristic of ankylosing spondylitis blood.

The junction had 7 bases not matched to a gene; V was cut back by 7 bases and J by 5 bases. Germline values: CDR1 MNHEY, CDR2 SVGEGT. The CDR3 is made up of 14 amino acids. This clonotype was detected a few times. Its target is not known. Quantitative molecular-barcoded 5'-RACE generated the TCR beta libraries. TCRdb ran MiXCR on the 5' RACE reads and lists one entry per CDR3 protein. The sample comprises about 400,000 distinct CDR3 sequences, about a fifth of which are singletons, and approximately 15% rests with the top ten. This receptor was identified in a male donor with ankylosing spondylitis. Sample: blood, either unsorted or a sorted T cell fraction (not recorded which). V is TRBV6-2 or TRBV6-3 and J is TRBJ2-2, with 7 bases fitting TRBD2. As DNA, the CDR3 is TGTGCCAGCACCTGGACTAGGTGGACCGGGGAGCTGTTTTTT. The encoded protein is CASTWTRWTGELFF.